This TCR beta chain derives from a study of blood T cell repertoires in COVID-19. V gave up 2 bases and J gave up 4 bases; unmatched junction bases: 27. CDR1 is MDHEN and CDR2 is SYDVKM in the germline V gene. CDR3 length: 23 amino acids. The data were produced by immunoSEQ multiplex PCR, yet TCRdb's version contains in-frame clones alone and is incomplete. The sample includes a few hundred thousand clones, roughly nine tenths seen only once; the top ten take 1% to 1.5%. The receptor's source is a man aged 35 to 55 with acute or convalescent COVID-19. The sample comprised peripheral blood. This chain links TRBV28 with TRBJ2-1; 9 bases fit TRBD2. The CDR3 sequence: CASSLPLAGSPNTYTSAYNEQFF. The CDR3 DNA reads TGTGCCAGCAGTTTACCGCTAGCGGGGTCACCGAACACATACACCTCGGCGTACAATGAGCAGTTCTTC.